These T cell receptor beta chains were read from a single sample in a study of T cells in Graves' hyperthyroidism and ophthalmopathy. TCRdb processed the multiplex PCR reads anew with MiXCR; each CDR3 protein has one entry. The sample lists 470,000 or so distinct CDR3 sequences, less than 25% occurring once. The sample was blood. The receptors come from a man between 18 and 35 years old with Graves' hyperthyroidism. The CDR3 runs from the conserved cysteine through the conserved F or W. D genes are given only for firm matches. Clone size, where shown, is once, few, many, or a class for clones that have expanded.

V: TRBV12-3/TRBV12-4; size: .; length: 15; D: .; J: TRBJ1-1; CDR3: CASSLAQGMDTEAFF; DNA: TGTGCCAGCAGTTTAGCGCAGGGAATGGACACTGAAGCTTTCTTT
V: TRBV6-1; size: many; length: 16; D: TRBD1; J: TRBJ1-5; CDR3: CASSDQGDIGNQPQHF; DNA: TGTGCCAGCAGTGATCAGGGGGATATAGGCAATCAGCCCCAGCATTTT
V: TRBV3-1; size: many; length: 14; D: .; J: TRBJ1-1; CDR3: CASSPAVQNTEAFF; DNA: TGTGCCAGCAGCCCCGCCGTACAGAACACTGAAGCTTTCTTT
V: TRBV11-2; size: .; length: 20; D: .; J: TRBJ1-6; CDR3: CASSLEAGPWASSYNSPLHF; DNA: TGTGCCAGCAGCTTAGAAGCTGGGCCCTGGGCGAGCTCCTATAATTCACCCCTCCACTTT
V: TRBV19; size: .; length: 13; D: .; J: TRBJ1-2; CDR3: CASSKGENYGYTF; DNA: TGTGCCAGTAGTAAAGGAGAGAACTATGGCTACACCTTC
V: TRBV12-3/TRBV12-4; size: once; length: 14; D: TRBD1; J: TRBJ1-2; CDR3: CASSFLTGQHGYTF; DNA: TGTGCCAGCAGTTTTCTGACAGGGCAACATGGCTACACCTTC
V: TRBV19; size: many; length: 14; D: .; J: TRBJ1-1; CDR3: CASSIEDRSTEAFF; DNA: TGTGCCAGTAGTATAGAGGACAGATCCACTGAAGCTTTCTTT
V: TRBV2; size: many; length: 15; D: .; J: TRBJ1-5; CDR3: CASSESGISNQPQHF; DNA: TGTGCCAGCAGTGAGTCGGGGATTAGCAATCAGCCCCAGCATTTT
V: TRBV6-1; size: many; length: 13; D: .; J: TRBJ2-7; CDR3: CASGSLSSYEQYF; DNA: TGTGCCAGCGGGTCGCTAAGCTCCTACGAGCAGTACTTC
V: TRBV10-2; size: many; length: 17; D: .; J: TRBJ1-1; CDR3: CASTDPDLTDEDTEAFF; DNA: TGCGCCAGCACCGACCCCGACCTGACAGATGAAGACACTGAAGCTTTCTTT
V: TRBV30; size: many; length: 14; D: TRBD1; J: TRBJ2-2; CDR3: CAWSALTGNGELFF; DNA: TGTGCCTGGAGTGCCTTGACAGGGAACGGGGAGCTGTTTTTT
V: TRBV6-2/TRBV6-3; size: many; length: 15; D: .; J: TRBJ2-7; CDR3: CASSSLGHPVHEQYF; DNA: TGTGCCAGCAGTTCTCTGGGACACCCGGTCCACGAGCAGTACTTC
V: TRBV29-1; size: many; length: 12; D: .; J: TRBJ1-1; CDR3: CSVEGMGTEAFF; DNA: TGCAGCGTTGAAGGGATGGGGACTGAAGCTTTCTTT
V: TRBV28; size: .; length: 14; D: .; J: TRBJ1-1; CDR3: CASSFGVRFIQAFF; DNA: TGTGCCAGCAGTTTTGGAGTTCGATTTATCCAAGCTTTCTTT
V: TRBV19; size: many; length: 17; D: TRBD1; J: TRBJ1-5; CDR3: CASSTYPSQGANQPQHF; DNA: TGTGCCAGTAGTACATATCCCTCACAGGGGGCAAATCAGCCCCAGCATTTT
V: TRBV6-5; size: many; length: 14; D: .; J: TRBJ2-5; CDR3: CASSLLQSQETQYF; DNA: TGTGCCAGCAGCTTACTCCAGTCTCAAGAGACCCAGTACTTC
V: TRBV6-5; size: .; length: 15; D: .; J: TRBJ1-3; CDR3: CASSYGGKTGNTIYF; DNA: TGTGCCAGCAGTTACGGCGGGAAAACTGGAAACACCATATATTTT
V: TRBV20-1; size: many; length: 10; D: .; J: TRBJ2-4; CDR3: CSAEINIQYF; DNA: TGCAGTGCTGAGATAAACATTCAGTACTTC
V: TRBV6-1; size: .; length: 15; D: .; J: TRBJ2-5; CDR3: CASSPLTGSLETKYF; DNA: TGTGCCAGCAGTCCACTTACAGGGAGCTTGGAGACCAAGTACTTC
V: TRBV6-2/TRBV6-3; size: .; length: 13; D: TRBD1; J: TRBJ1-1; CDR3: CASWDRMNTEAFF; DNA: TGTGCCAGCTGGGACAGAATGAACACTGAAGCTTTCTTT
V: TRBV2; size: many; length: 10; D: .; J: TRBJ2-7; CDR3: CASGLNEQYF; DNA: TGTGCCAGCGGTTTGAACGAGCAGTACTTC
V: TRBV12-3/TRBV12-4; size: .; length: 15; D: .; J: TRBJ2-7; CDR3: CASSLATGGGYEQYF; DNA: TGTGCCAGCAGTTTAGCCACAGGAGGCGGCTACGAGCAGTACTTC
V: TRBV12-3/TRBV12-4; size: many; length: 13; D: .; J: TRBJ2-2; CDR3: CVSGSANTGELFF; DNA: TGTGTGTCCGGAAGCGCGAACACCGGGGAGCTGTTTTTT
V: TRBV2; size: .; length: 10; D: .; J: TRBJ1-2; CDR3: CASRSYGYTF; DNA: TGTGCCAGCAGATCGTATGGCTACACCTTC
V: TRBV2; size: many; length: 14; D: TRBD1; J: TRBJ2-7; CDR3: CASSGRRQGYEQYF; DNA: TGTGCCAGCAGTGGACGGCGACAGGGCTACGAGCAGTACTTC
V: TRBV10-3; size: many; length: 13; D: .; J: TRBJ1-2; CDR3: CAIGEGGGYGYTF; DNA: TGTGCCATCGGGGAAGGGGGAGGCTATGGCTACACCTTC
V: TRBV28; size: once; length: 15; D: TRBD2; J: TRBJ2-7; CDR3: CASSFAGGPSYEQYF; DNA: TGTGCCAGCAGCTTCGCGGGAGGGCCCTCCTACGAGCAGTACTTC
V: TRBV4-2; size: many; length: 16; D: .; J: TRBJ2-6; CDR3: CASSQDHRAGANVLTF; DNA: TGTGCCAGCAGCCAAGATCATAGGGCTGGGGCCAACGTCCTGACTTTC
V: TRBV28; size: few; length: 13; D: .; J: TRBJ2-5; CDR3: CASSSRLVGTQYF; DNA: TGTGCCAGCAGTTCTCGACTTGTGGGAACCCAGTACTTC
V: TRBV7-9; size: .; length: 14; D: .; J: TRBJ2-2; CDR3: CASRARFRTGELFF; DNA: TGTGCCAGCAGGGCACGTTTTAGGACCGGGGAGCTGTTTTTT
V: TRBV7-2; size: .; length: 14; D: .; J: TRBJ1-1; CDR3: CASSALFRNTEAFF; DNA: TGTGCCAGCAGCGCCTTATTCCGGAACACTGAAGCTTTCTTT
V: TRBV2; size: .; length: 13; D: .; J: TRBJ2-2; CDR3: CASRFLNTGELFF; DNA: TGTGCCAGCCGGTTTTTGAACACCGGGGAGCTGTTTTTT
V: TRBV28; size: .; length: 16; D: .; J: TRBJ1-6; CDR3: CASSFLPDRYNSPLHF; DNA: TGTGCCAGCAGTTTTCTCCCGGACAGATATAATTCACCCCTCCACTTT
V: TRBV30; size: .; length: 17; D: .; J: TRBJ1-2; CDR3: CAWTKWYPRDGDGGYTF; DNA: TGTGCCTGGACGAAATGGTATCCCCGGGACGGCGATGGTGGCTACACCTTC
V: TRBV11-2; size: few; length: 15; D: .; J: TRBJ2-2; CDR3: CASSWTSANTGELFF; DNA: TGTGCCAGCAGCTGGACGTCCGCGAACACCGGGGAGCTGTTTTTT
V: TRBV2; size: many; length: 11; D: .; J: TRBJ2-7; CDR3: CASREENEQYF; DNA: TGTGCCTCACGTGAGGAAAACGAGCAGTACTTC
V: TRBV5-1; size: many; length: 17; D: TRBD1; J: TRBJ1-1; CDR3: CASSLGSIPDRTTEAFF; DNA: TGCGCCAGCAGCTTGGGGTCTATTCCGGACAGGACCACTGAAGCTTTCTTT
V: TRBV20-1; size: many; length: 13; D: TRBD1; J: TRBJ1-5; CDR3: CSASGTANQPQHF; DNA: TGCAGTGCTTCCGGGACAGCCAATCAGCCCCAGCATTTT
V: TRBV6-4; size: .; length: 11; D: .; J: TRBJ2-1; CDR3: CASSYGQVQFF; DNA: TGTGCCAGCAGTTACGGGCAGGTTCAGTTCTTC
V: TRBV12-3/TRBV12-4; size: many; length: 14; D: .; J: TRBJ1-6; CDR3: CASSFGQSNSPLHF; DNA: TGTGCCAGCAGTTTCGGGCAGTCCAATTCACCCCTCCACTTT
V: TRBV28; size: many; length: 16; D: TRBD2; J: TRBJ2-6; CDR3: CASTGRGLSGANVLTF; DNA: TGTGCCAGCACCGGGAGGGGCCTCTCTGGGGCCAACGTCCTGACTTTC
V: TRBV2; size: many; length: 13; D: .; J: TRBJ1-2; CDR3: CASSLDRFYGYTF; DNA: TGTGCCAGCAGTCTTGACAGGTTCTATGGCTACACCTTC